This T cell receptor beta chain was sequenced for a study of read filtering for tumor transcriptome and immune sequencing. For the study at large: Roughly 8 patients were R-ISS I, about 16 were R-ISS II, about seven were R-ISS III. Study-level findings and limits: The sorted CD138-negative fraction was a mixed bone marrow immune population, not purified T cells. Roughly four fifths of IR-seq clonotypes had one read, totaling around 4% of reads; RNA-seq: 74.6% and 44.6%.

The library was built from 400 ng RNA with molecular barcoded adaptors for alpha/delta and beta/gamma chains. Each CDR3 protein is one row after TCRdb ran MiXCR on the reads. The repertoire holds about 5,500 distinct CDR3 sequences, with roughly 20% as singletons. This clonotype was seen ten or more times. Its antigen remains unknown. Germline CDR1 and CDR2: SGHTA and FQGNSA. The CDR3 sequence is 12 residues long. V gave up 1 base and J gave up 5 bases, with 3 bases separating them. The sample was a population of CD138-negative cells sorted from bone marrow. The chain has TRBV7-2 and TRBJ1-3; D remains ambiguous. The receptor was isolated from a donor aged 40 or over with multiple myeloma. The CDR3 DNA follows: TGTGCCAGCAGCTTAGGGAGAAACACCATATATTTT. Amino acid sequence: CASSLGRNTIYF.